This is a list of T cell receptor beta chains from one sample in a study of T-cell memory formation after mild COVID-19. TCRdb reprocessed the 5' RACE reads with MiXCR, giving one entry per CDR3 protein. This sample has 400,000 to 500,000 distinct CDR3 sequences, with about a sixth found just once. Sequencing was carried out using PBMCs or a T cell subset sorted from them (not recorded which). These receptors all come from a man aged 18 to 30 who had mild COVID-19 (a few samples of this study predate the infection). Cell type and time point are not known. Both conserved end residues are part of each CDR3. Fields, in order: clone size, J gene, V gene, D gene, CDR3 DNA, CDR3 protein. The D gene is left open where the match is weak. For some rows the clone size is stated as once, few or many, or as a class when expanded; others skip it.

clone size: few; J gene: TRBJ2-1; V gene: TRBV5-1; D gene: TRBD1; CDR3 DNA: TGCGCCAGCAGCCTATGGACAGGACCCAACAATGAGCAGTTCTTC; CDR3 protein: CASSLWTGPNNEQFF
clone size: .; J gene: TRBJ1-6; V gene: TRBV7-2; D gene: .; CDR3 DNA: TGTGCCAGCAGCCCAACTGGGACGGGCCATTCCTCCCTCCACTTT; CDR3 protein: CASSPTGTGHSSLHF
clone size: few; J gene: TRBJ2-5; V gene: TRBV3-1; D gene: TRBD2; CDR3 DNA: TGTGCCAGCAGCCAAAACGGGGGGAACCAAGAGATCCAGTACTTC; CDR3 protein: CASSQNGGNQEIQYF
clone size: .; J gene: TRBJ2-3; V gene: TRBV6-6; D gene: .; CDR3 DNA: TGTGCCAGCAGTTATCCGGGAATAGATACGCAGTATTTT; CDR3 protein: CASSYPGIDTQYF
clone size: .; J gene: TRBJ1-1; V gene: TRBV7-9; D gene: .; CDR3 DNA: TGTGCCAGCAGCCTAGTAGGGTTGGATGAAGCTTTCTTT; CDR3 protein: CASSLVGLDEAFF
clone size: .; J gene: TRBJ2-7; V gene: TRBV7-9; D gene: .; CDR3 DNA: TGTGCCAGCAGCACGGGGCAGTACTACGAGCAGTACTTC; CDR3 protein: CASSTGQYYEQYF
clone size: few; J gene: TRBJ2-5; V gene: TRBV20-1; D gene: .; CDR3 DNA: TGCAGTGCTAGAGTCTACGAGCGGGAGACCCAGTACTTC; CDR3 protein: CSARVYERETQYF
clone size: .; J gene: TRBJ2-1; V gene: TRBV12-3/TRBV12-4; D gene: TRBD2; CDR3 DNA: TGTGCCAGCAGTTTAGGCGGGGGGTCGCCCAATGAGCAGTTCTTC; CDR3 protein: CASSLGGGSPNEQFF
clone size: .; J gene: TRBJ1-5; V gene: TRBV15; D gene: .; CDR3 DNA: TGTGCCACCAGCAGAAGGACACTTAGCAATCAGCCCCAGCATTTT; CDR3 protein: CATSRRTLSNQPQHF
clone size: few; J gene: TRBJ1-4; V gene: TRBV11-2; D gene: .; CDR3 DNA: TGTGCCAGCAGCTCCTCGCCCCCCGGGCGCCATGAAAAACTGTTTTTT; CDR3 protein: CASSSSPPGRHEKLFF
clone size: .; J gene: TRBJ2-3; V gene: TRBV7-3; D gene: TRBD2; CDR3 DNA: TGTGCCAGCAGCTGGCTAGCGGGCCGCACAGATACGCAGTATTTT; CDR3 protein: CASSWLAGRTDTQYF
clone size: .; J gene: TRBJ1-2; V gene: TRBV4-2; D gene: .; CDR3 DNA: TGTGCCAGCAGCCAAGCAACGGACCATGGCTACACCTTC; CDR3 protein: CASSQATDHGYTF
clone size: .; J gene: TRBJ2-3; V gene: TRBV7-2; D gene: TRBD2; CDR3 DNA: TGTGCCAACTTACGGAGGCGGGGGGGCCCAGATACGCAGTATTTT; CDR3 protein: CANLRRRGGPDTQYF
clone size: few; J gene: TRBJ2-1; V gene: TRBV15; D gene: TRBD2; CDR3 DNA: TGTGCCACCAGCAGAGAGGGCAGCGGGGGGTCCAATGAGCAGTTCTTC; CDR3 protein: CATSREGSGGSNEQFF
clone size: few; J gene: TRBJ1-2; V gene: TRBV11-2; D gene: .; CDR3 DNA: TGTGCCAGCAGCTCGTCCGGGGCGAGTGGCTACACCTTC; CDR3 protein: CASSSSGASGYTF
clone size: few; J gene: TRBJ1-2; V gene: TRBV6-2/TRBV6-3; D gene: .; CDR3 DNA: TGTGCCAGCAGGACTAACCCCGGGAGCTATGGCTACACCTTC; CDR3 protein: CASRTNPGSYGYTF
clone size: .; J gene: TRBJ1-3; V gene: TRBV5-1; D gene: .; CDR3 DNA: TGCGCCAGCAGCTTATATGGTGACTCTGGAAACACCATATATTTT; CDR3 protein: CASSLYGDSGNTIYF
clone size: few; J gene: TRBJ1-5; V gene: TRBV30; D gene: .; CDR3 DNA: TGTGCCTGGAGTGTAAGGGACAATCAGCCCCAGCATTTT; CDR3 protein: CAWSVRDNQPQHF
clone size: .; J gene: TRBJ1-5; V gene: TRBV6-2/TRBV6-3; D gene: .; CDR3 DNA: TGTGCCAGCAGTTCCCTATCCCTCGAGAAGGAGCTAAATCAGCCCCAGCATTTT; CDR3 protein: CASSSLSLEKELNQPQHF
clone size: .; J gene: TRBJ1-1; V gene: TRBV7-2; D gene: TRBD1; CDR3 DNA: TGTGCCAGCAGCTCGCACCAGGGGGCGACCACTGAAGCTTTCTTT; CDR3 protein: CASSSHQGATTEAFF
clone size: few; J gene: TRBJ2-6; V gene: TRBV5-1; D gene: TRBD1; CDR3 DNA: TGCGCCAGCAGCATGGACAGGGATGTCGGGGCCAACGTCCTGACTTTC; CDR3 protein: CASSMDRDVGANVLTF
clone size: .; J gene: TRBJ1-1; V gene: TRBV5-6; D gene: .; CDR3 DNA: TGTGCCAGCAGCTTCACCGGTGGATCGGTGGGGATGAGCACTGAAGCTTTCTTT; CDR3 protein: CASSFTGGSVGMSTEAFF
clone size: .; J gene: TRBJ2-2; V gene: TRBV6-2/TRBV6-3; D gene: .; CDR3 DNA: TGTGCCAGCAGCTCTGGGGGACCGGGGGAGCTGTTTTTT; CDR3 protein: CASSSGGPGELFF
clone size: .; J gene: TRBJ2-1; V gene: TRBV10-3; D gene: .; CDR3 DNA: TGTGCCATCAGTGAGTCGACCCATGAGCAGTTCTTC; CDR3 protein: CAISESTHEQFF
clone size: few; J gene: TRBJ2-3; V gene: TRBV28; D gene: .; CDR3 DNA: TGTGCCAGCAGTCCAGGCCGGGGCCCAGATACGCAGTATTTT; CDR3 protein: CASSPGRGPDTQYF
clone size: many; J gene: TRBJ2-2; V gene: TRBV7-3; D gene: .; CDR3 DNA: TGTGCCAGCAGCCTGCAGGAGACCGGGGAGCTGTTTTTT; CDR3 protein: CASSLQETGELFF
clone size: .; J gene: TRBJ2-6; V gene: TRBV7-8; D gene: TRBD1; CDR3 DNA: TGTGCCAGCAGCTTAGGGACAGGGGTAGTAGGGGCCAACGTCCTGACTTTC; CDR3 protein: CASSLGTGVVGANVLTF
clone size: .; J gene: TRBJ1-1; V gene: TRBV4-3; D gene: .; CDR3 DNA: TGCGCCAGCAGCCAAGTGGGGCAGGGCAGTGAAGCTTTCTTT; CDR3 protein: CASSQVGQGSEAFF
clone size: few; J gene: TRBJ2-2; V gene: TRBV7-8; D gene: TRBD1; CDR3 DNA: TGTGCCAGCAGAGCCGGGACAGGGCGAAACGGGGAGCTGTTTTTT; CDR3 protein: CASRAGTGRNGELFF
clone size: .; J gene: TRBJ1-1; V gene: TRBV6-2/TRBV6-3; D gene: TRBD1; CDR3 DNA: TGTGCCAGCAGTCGGACAGGGGGAACCTGGGCTGAAGCTTTCTTT; CDR3 protein: CASSRTGGTWAEAFF
clone size: many; J gene: TRBJ1-6; V gene: TRBV4-3; D gene: .; CDR3 DNA: TGCGCCAGCAGCCAAGATACTCCAACACCAGGATCCTATAATTCACCCCTCCACTTT; CDR3 protein: CASSQDTPTPGSYNSPLHF
clone size: .; J gene: TRBJ2-3; V gene: TRBV11-2; D gene: .; CDR3 DNA: TGTGCCAGCAGCTGCCTGAGACTAGTCTTGAAAGATACGCAGTATTTT; CDR3 protein: CASSCLRLVLKDTQYF
clone size: .; J gene: TRBJ2-5; V gene: TRBV6-2/TRBV6-3; D gene: .; CDR3 DNA: TGTGCCGTGGCGGGACAAGTCCAAGAGACCCAGTACTTC; CDR3 protein: CAVAGQVQETQYF
clone size: many; J gene: TRBJ1-3; V gene: TRBV28; D gene: TRBD1; CDR3 DNA: TGTGCCAGCAGTCCGTCGGGGCAGGGGGCGAATATCGGAAACACCATATATTTT; CDR3 protein: CASSPSGQGANIGNTIYF
clone size: .; J gene: TRBJ2-5; V gene: TRBV7-2; D gene: .; CDR3 DNA: TGTGCCAGCAGCTTATTGGGGCTAGATGAGACCCAGTACTTC; CDR3 protein: CASSLLGLDETQYF
clone size: few; J gene: TRBJ2-3; V gene: TRBV24-1; D gene: .; CDR3 DNA: TGTGCCACCAGTAGTCAGCCCACGGATACGCAGTATTTT; CDR3 protein: CATSSQPTDTQYF
clone size: few; J gene: TRBJ2-2; V gene: TRBV6-6; D gene: .; CDR3 DNA: TGTGCCAGCAGTTACGCCTCGGAGGGGGCGCGCACCGGGGAGCTGTTTTTT; CDR3 protein: CASSYASEGARTGELFF
clone size: few; J gene: TRBJ2-3; V gene: TRBV7-3; D gene: .; CDR3 DNA: TGTGCCAGCAGCGAACCGAGCACAGATACGCAGTATTTT; CDR3 protein: CASSEPSTDTQYF
clone size: .; J gene: TRBJ1-1; V gene: TRBV12-3/TRBV12-4; D gene: .; CDR3 DNA: TGTGCCAGCACCTATCGCCGAGCGGCTTTCTTT; CDR3 protein: CASTYRRAAFF
clone size: few; J gene: TRBJ2-7; V gene: TRBV7-8; D gene: TRBD2; CDR3 DNA: TGTGCCAGCAGCCCTTTGGTAGCGGGGGGCGAGCAGTACTTC; CDR3 protein: CASSPLVAGGEQYF
clone size: few; J gene: TRBJ1-1; V gene: TRBV7-9; D gene: .; CDR3 DNA: TGTGCCAGCAGAACCATGACGGGGCCGAACACTGAAGCTTTCTTT; CDR3 protein: CASRTMTGPNTEAFF
clone size: .; J gene: TRBJ2-3; V gene: TRBV7-9; D gene: TRBD2; CDR3 DNA: TGTGCCAGCAGCTTTTGGACTAGCGGCACAGATACGCAGTATTTT; CDR3 protein: CASSFWTSGTDTQYF
clone size: .; J gene: TRBJ2-2; V gene: TRBV10-3; D gene: .; CDR3 DNA: TGTGCCATCAGGGCAGGGTCAAGGACCGGGGAGCTGTTTTTT; CDR3 protein: CAIRAGSRTGELFF
clone size: few; J gene: TRBJ2-3; V gene: TRBV27; D gene: .; CDR3 DNA: TGTGCCAGCAGTTTTGAGGGGGTCCCCGGGGCGGATACGCAGTATTTT; CDR3 protein: CASSFEGVPGADTQYF
clone size: few; J gene: TRBJ2-3; V gene: TRBV5-1; D gene: .; CDR3 DNA: TGCGCCAGCAGCTTGGAACCAAGAGATACGCAGTATTTT; CDR3 protein: CASSLEPRDTQYF
clone size: .; J gene: TRBJ2-2; V gene: TRBV9; D gene: .; CDR3 DNA: TGTGCCAGCAGCGTAGCTACGACGATCGGGGAGCTGTTTTTT; CDR3 protein: CASSVATTIGELFF
clone size: few; J gene: TRBJ1-6; V gene: TRBV5-5; D gene: TRBD1; CDR3 DNA: TGTGCCAGCAGCTGGGGGACAGGGTCGCATTCACCCCTCCACTTT; CDR3 protein: CASSWGTGSHSPLHF
clone size: .; J gene: TRBJ1-2; V gene: TRBV28; D gene: TRBD1; CDR3 DNA: TGTGCCAGCAGTTTAGACAGGGCCTATGGCTACACCTTC; CDR3 protein: CASSLDRAYGYTF
clone size: .; J gene: TRBJ2-3; V gene: TRBV29-1; D gene: .; CDR3 DNA: TGCAGCGTTGGTGGGATCGGACGCCGCACAGATACGCAGTATTTT; CDR3 protein: CSVGGIGRRTDTQYF
clone size: few; J gene: TRBJ2-5; V gene: TRBV28; D gene: .; CDR3 DNA: TGTGCCAGCAGCCCCAGTTTAGCGGCGGGGCAAGAGACCCAGTACTTC; CDR3 protein: CASSPSLAAGQETQYF
clone size: .; J gene: TRBJ2-2; V gene: TRBV2; D gene: TRBD2; CDR3 DNA: TGTGCCAGCAGTGAACAGCGGGGGGCGGGCACCGGGGAGCTGTTTTTT; CDR3 protein: CASSEQRGAGTGELFF
clone size: .; J gene: TRBJ2-5; V gene: TRBV7-9; D gene: .; CDR3 DNA: TGTGCCAGCAGTTCTTGGGGGCCCAAAGAGACCCAGTACTTC; CDR3 protein: CASSSWGPKETQYF
clone size: few; J gene: TRBJ2-5; V gene: TRBV20-1; D gene: TRBD2; CDR3 DNA: TGCAGTGCCGCCGACCCGGGACTAGCACCAGAGACCCAGTACTTC; CDR3 protein: CSAADPGLAPETQYF
clone size: .; J gene: TRBJ1-3; V gene: TRBV27; D gene: .; CDR3 DNA: TGTGCCAGCAGTTTATCGGCAGGGGCTGGAAACACCATATATTTT; CDR3 protein: CASSLSAGAGNTIYF
clone size: .; J gene: TRBJ2-3; V gene: TRBV3-1; D gene: .; CDR3 DNA: TGTGCCAGCAGCCCCGTCCTGGGGGGCGCGGGCGCAGATACGCAGTATTTT; CDR3 protein: CASSPVLGGAGADTQYF